Given below is one TCR beta chain in context. Its antigen is unidentified. V gave up 4 bases and J gave up 6 bases; unmatched junction bases: 11. Germline CDR1 is SQVTM and CDR2 is ANQGSEA. The CDR3 totals 15 residues. The sample is drawn from a study of cytomegalovirus exposure and HLA in healthy donors. Overall study: The study's early data release held roughly 91 million unique TCRs from HLA-typed donors. Study-level points and caveats: As a later analysis showed, a missense DCLRE1C variant was linked to trimming of TCR beta V- and J-genes. Reports indicate that TCR beta sequences accurately predicted the HLA-A and HLA-B alleles of most subjects.

Primers included in the PCR were 60 Vbeta and 13 Jbeta primers. This table comes from immunoSEQ multiplex PCR, and its TCRdb copy is limited to in-frame clones, with some not included. The table includes 150,000 to 200,000 clones, 70% to 90% detected once. The chain uses TRBV29-1 and TRBJ1-2; 10 bases are a match to TRBD1. The TCR sequence derives from a man younger than 35 in good health and CMV-seropositive. Sequences were obtained from PBMCs. DNA for the CDR3: TGCAGCGTTGCCGGGGACAGGGGCCCCGAACATGGCTACACCTTC. Translating gives CSVAGDRGPEHGYTF.